The TCR beta chain under discussion was sequenced for a study of cytomegalovirus exposure and HLA in healthy donors. Overall study: The platform used for the 120 or so validation repertoires matched that of the 666 first-cohort repertoires, a later analysis reported.

To note about this clone: The target antigen is unknown.

Germline CDR1 is MDHEN and CDR2 is SYDVKM. V shed 7 bases, J shed 2 bases, and the junction held 7 bases outside the gene matches. The CDR3 is 14 amino acids. TCRdb keeps only in-frame clones here, not all; method: immunoSEQ multiplex PCR. Here the sample spans around 150,000 clones, about 90% being singletons. Study-wide points: The study put 150 or so TCR beta chains on its list as cytomegalovirus-associated.

The donors were part of the validation cohort, which consisted of some 120 subjects and was separate from the first cohort of under 750 subjects. The rearrangement uses TRBV28 and TRBJ1-2; 7 nucleotides agree with TRBD1. Sequencing was carried out using PBMCs. The TCR was taken from a man younger than 35 in good health and CMV-seropositive. Here the CDR3 reads CASIKGGANYGYTF. CDR3 nucleotide sequence: TGTGCCAGCATTAAAGGGGGCGCCAACTATGGCTACACCTTC.